This T cell receptor beta chain appears in the sequencing data of a study of response to subunit inactivated influenza vaccine. Trimming removed 1 base at V and 0 bases at J, with 9 bases between. The CDR3 extends over 16 amino acids. Per germline, CDR1 SGHTA and CDR2 FQGNSA. Via MiXCR, TCRdb re-called the RT-PCR reads, giving one row per CDR3 protein. This table holds some 600,000 distinct CDR3 sequences, about 14% found once. Points from the study as a whole: The authors suggested that every seasonal influenza vaccination recruits few new T cells.

On this clonotype itself: Its antigen is as yet unknown.

The chain links TRBV7-2 to TRBJ2-2, with a possible D match to TRBD2 (5 bases). The source is a man between 50 and 59 years old who received an inactivated influenza vaccine. The material sequenced was PBMCs from blood, taken around 15 days before vaccination. CDR3: CASSLVDGANTGELFF. The CDR3 nucleotides are TGTGCCAGCAGCTTAGTAGACGGGGCGAACACCGGGGAGCTGTTTTTT.